This entry features one T cell receptor (beta chain) sequence. Germline values: CDR1 LNHDA, CDR2 SQIVND (reference sequence). V trimming: 7 bases; J trimming: 4 bases; junction bases outside the gene matches: 9. The CDR3 covers 15 residues. Described time point: newly diagnosed GD, antithyroid drugs for less than 3 months. The TCR library used RNA extracted from PBMCs. Construction of TCR beta libraries relied on iRepertoire HTBI primers and on Arm-PCR targeting CDR3 regions. TCRdb passed the multiplex PCR reads through MiXCR, listing each CDR3 protein once. The sample lists over 500,000 distinct CDR3 sequences; roughly 15% were seen once. This sample is drawn from a study of regulatory T cells in long-lasting Graves disease. These data were also reused for a study on T cells in Graves' hyperthyroidism and ophthalmopathy.

This material consisted of peripheral blood mononuclear cells (PBMCs), taken at new diagnosis, from a patient treated with antithyroid drugs. The sequence came from a woman aged 25 to 45 with Graves disease. V usage is TRBV19 and J usage is TRBJ1-4, with 7 positions matching TRBD1. The CDR3 loop is CASTMSRDSNEKLFF. DNA of the CDR3: TGTGCCAGTACCATGTCCCGGGACAGTAATGAAAAACTGTTTTTT.